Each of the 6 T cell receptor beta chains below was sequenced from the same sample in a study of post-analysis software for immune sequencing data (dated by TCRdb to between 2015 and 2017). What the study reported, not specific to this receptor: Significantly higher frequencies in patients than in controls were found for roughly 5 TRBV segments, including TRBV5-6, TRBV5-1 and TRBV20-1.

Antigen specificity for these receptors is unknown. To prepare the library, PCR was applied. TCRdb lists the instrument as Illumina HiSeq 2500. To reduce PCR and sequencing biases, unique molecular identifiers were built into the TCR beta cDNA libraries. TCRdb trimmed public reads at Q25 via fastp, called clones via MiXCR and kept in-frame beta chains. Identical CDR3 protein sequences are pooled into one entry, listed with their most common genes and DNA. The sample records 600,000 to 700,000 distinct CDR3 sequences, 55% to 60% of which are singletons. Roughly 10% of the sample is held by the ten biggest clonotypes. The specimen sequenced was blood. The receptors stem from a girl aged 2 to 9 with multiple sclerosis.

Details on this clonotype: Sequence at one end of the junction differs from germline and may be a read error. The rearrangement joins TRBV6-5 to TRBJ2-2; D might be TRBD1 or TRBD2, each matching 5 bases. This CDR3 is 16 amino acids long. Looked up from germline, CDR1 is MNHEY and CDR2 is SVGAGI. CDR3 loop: CASSYKGRLNTGERFF. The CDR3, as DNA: TGTGCCAGCAGTTATAAGGGACGGCTTAACACCGGGGAGCGGTTTTTT.

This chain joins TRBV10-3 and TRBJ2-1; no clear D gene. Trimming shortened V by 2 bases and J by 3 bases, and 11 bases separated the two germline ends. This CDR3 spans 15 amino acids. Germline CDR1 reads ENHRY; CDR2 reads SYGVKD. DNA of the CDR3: TGTGCCATCAGTGAGCCGACGGACCGCTACAATGAGCAGTTCTTC. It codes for CAISEPTDRYNEQFF.

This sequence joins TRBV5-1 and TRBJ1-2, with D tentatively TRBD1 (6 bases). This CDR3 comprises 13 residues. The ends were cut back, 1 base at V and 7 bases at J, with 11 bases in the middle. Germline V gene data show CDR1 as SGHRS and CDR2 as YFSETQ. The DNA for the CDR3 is TGCGCCAGCAGCTTGATAGGGGGTCGTGGCTACACCTTC. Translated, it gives CASSLIGGRGYTF.

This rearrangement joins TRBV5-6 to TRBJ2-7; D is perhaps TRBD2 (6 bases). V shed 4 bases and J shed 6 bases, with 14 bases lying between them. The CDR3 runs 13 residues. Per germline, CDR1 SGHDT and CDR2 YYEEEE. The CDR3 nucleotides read TGTGCCAGCAGCCGCGGGGCCGGGGGCGAGCAGTACTTC. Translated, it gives CASSRGAGGEQYF.

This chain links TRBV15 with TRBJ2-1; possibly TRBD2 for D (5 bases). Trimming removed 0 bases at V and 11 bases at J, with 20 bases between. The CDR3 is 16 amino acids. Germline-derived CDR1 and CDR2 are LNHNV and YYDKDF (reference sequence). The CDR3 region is CATSRDRVSGPAQQFF. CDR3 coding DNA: TGTGCCACCAGCAGAGATAGGGTGAGCGGACCGGCCCAGCAGTTCTTC.

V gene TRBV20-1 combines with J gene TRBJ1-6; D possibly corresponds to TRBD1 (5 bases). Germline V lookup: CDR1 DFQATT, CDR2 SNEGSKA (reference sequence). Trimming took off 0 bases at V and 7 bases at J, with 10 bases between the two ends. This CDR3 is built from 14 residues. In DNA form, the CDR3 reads TGCAGTGCTAGAGATTCCAGGGCCAATTCACCCCTCCACTTT. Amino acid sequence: CSARDSRANSPLHF.